The 9 T cell receptor beta chains given below trace back to one sample, sequenced in a study of preoperative IRX-2 immunotherapy in early breast cancer. Assay: immunoSEQ multiplex PCR; the TCRdb copy retains only in-frame clones and omits some. The sample lists about 33,000 clones, roughly 90% seen once, with 1.6% in the top ten. Treatment noted: preoperative locoregional IRX-2 cytokine immunotherapy. This specimen consisted of tumor tissue, obtained after IRX-2 immunotherapy. These receptors were obtained from a human donor with breast cancer.

The chain links TRBV18 to TRBJ2-7; D gene uncertain. Trimming left V 6 bases short and J 4 bases short, with 13 bases between. In germline, CDR1 is KGHSH, CDR2 LQKENI. The CDR3 spans 13 residues. CDR3 nucleotide sequence: TGTGCCAGCTCGGACCAGAACAAGTACGAGCAGTACGTC. Translating it yields CASSDQNKYEQYV.

This chain connects TRBV5-1 to TRBJ2-6, with TRBD1 identical over 12 bases. With V trimmed by 2 bases and J by 2 bases, 5 bases remained unmatched. CDR3 length: 18 residues. CDR1 and CDR2 (germline): SGHRS, YFSETQ. In DNA, the CDR3 is TGCGCCAGCAGCTTAGCAGGGACAGGGGGCGCTGGGGCCAACGTCCTGACTTTC. Protein sequence: CASSLAGTGGAGANVLTF.

This sequence joins TRBV30 and TRBJ1-1; no definite D call. Germline values: CDR1 GTSNPN, CDR2 SVGIG (reference sequence). Trimming stripped 2 bases from V and 1 base from J, with 11 bases between. The length of the CDR3 is 14 residues. The CDR3, as DNA: TGTGCCTGGAGTTTAGGGAGGTGGAACACTGAAGCTTTCTTT. It encodes CAWSLGRWNTEAFF. Based on the CDR3 plus reference TRBV30 and TRBJ1-1, the full variable domain is SQTIHQWPATLVQPVGSPLSLECTVEGTSNPNLYWYRQAAGRGLQLLFYSVGIGQISSEVPQNLSASRPQDRQFILSSKKLLLSDSGFYLCAWSLGRWNTEAFFGQGTRLTVV.

This sequence joins TRBV4-1 and TRBJ1-6; 9 nucleotides agree with TRBD1. The ends lost 1 base at V and 9 bases at J; junction bases unmatched: 4. The CDR3 runs to 15 residues. Looked up from germline, CDR1 is MGHRA and CDR2 is YSYEKL. CDR3 bases: TGCGCCAGCAGCCAAGGGACAGGGGCGGGTTCACCCCTCCACTTT. This translates into CASSQGTGAGSPLHF.

V and J are TRBV18 and TRBJ2-5; 10 positions match TRBD1. The V gene's germline CDR1 is KGHSH and CDR2 LQKENI. The CDR3 is 15 residues long. Trimming cost V 3 bases and J 0 bases; bases outside gene matches: 1. The CDR3 sequence is CASSPGQGNQETQYF. CDR3 in DNA: TGTGCCAGCTCACCGGGACAGGGGAACCAAGAGACCCAGTACTTC.

J is TRBJ1-3 and V is TRBV14, with D hard to call. Germline CDR1 is SGHDN and CDR2 is FVKESK. Trimming cost V 1 base and J 0 bases, with 7 bases left between them. The CDR3 has 15 residues. CDR3 sequence (DNA): TGTGCCAGCAGCCAAGTATCCAGCTCTGGAAACACCATATATTTT. Amino acid sequence: CASSQVSSSGNTIYF.

The chain has TRBV11-3 and TRBJ1-2; D not resolved. V was clipped by 5 bases and J by 4 bases, with 14 bases between them. Germline V gene data show CDR1 as SGHNT and CDR2 as YENEEA. The CDR3 has 14 amino acids. CDR3 residues: CASSRGDKPYGYTF. The CDR3 DNA follows: TGTGCCAGCAGCCGCGGTGATAAACCCTATGGCTACACCTTC.

The CDR3 nucleotides are TGTGCCAGCAGCTTAGATCAAGGGGGGAGGTTTGAAGCTTTCTTT. It is translated as CASSLDQGGRFEAFF. The V gene is TRBV11-3, the J gene TRBJ1-1; possibly TRBD1 for D (6 bases). The CDR3 is made up of 15 amino acids. Per germline, CDR1 SGHNT and CDR2 YENEEA. V lost 0 bases and J lost 7, with 15 bases in between. Full variable domain (rest looked up from reference TRBV11-3 and TRBJ1-1): EAGVVQSPRYKIIEKKQPVAFWCNPISGHNTLYWYLQNLGQGPELLIRYENEEAVDDSQLPKDRFSAERLKGVDSTLKIQPAELGDSAVYLCASSLDQGGRFEAFFGQGTRLTVV.

The chain has TRBV22-1 and TRBJ2-1; the table's TRBD2 call for D was not verified on the DNA. TRBV22-1 represents a pseudogene. The CDR3 runs to 15 residues. CDR3: CASTSGGPTYNEQFF. DNA of the CDR3: TGTGCCAGCACCAGCGGGGGGCCCACCTACAATGAGCAGTTCTTC.